A single sample is the source of the 16 T cell receptor beta chains below, sequenced in a study of blood T cell repertoires in COVID-19. The repertoire was sequenced with immunoSEQ multiplex PCR; TCRdb's copy has only in-frame clones and lacks some. This sample has about 140,000 clones, with over 70% found just once. The sequenced sample was peripheral blood. Receptors were obtained from a woman aged 45-65 years with acute or convalescent COVID-19.

The chain links TRBV29-1 to TRBJ1-2; TRBD1 might be the D (6 bases). Germline-derived CDR1 and CDR2 are SQVTM and ANQGSEA. The CDR3 extends over 14 amino acids. Trimming pared 4 bases from V and 6 bases from J, leaving 18 bases between. CDR3 protein: CSVGISQGSHGYTF. Here the CDR3 DNA reads TGCAGCGTTGGAATATCACAGGGATCCCATGGCTACACCTTC.

The V call is TRBV19, the J call TRBJ1-2, with a possible D match to TRBD1 (5 bases). V lost 9 bases and J 2 bases, leaving 13 bases between the germline ends. The CDR3 is made up of 13 amino acids. Per germline, CDR1 LNHDA and CDR2 SQIVND (reference sequence). The DNA for the CDR3 is TGTGCCAGCAGGGTGGATATAAACTATGGCTACACCTTC. Amino acid sequence: CASRVDINYGYTF.

The chain carries TRBV5-1 and TRBJ1-2; tentative D call: TRBD1 (5 bases). The germline V gene encodes CDR1 SGHRS and CDR2 YFSETQ. V was clipped by 4 bases and J by 6 bases, with 13 bases between them. This CDR3 has 13 residues. The CDR3 loop is CASSKTVQDGYTF. The CDR3 nucleotides read TGCGCCAGCAGCAAGACAGTGCAGGATGGCTACACCTTC.

The sample holds one count of this clone. This chain uses TRBV6-5 with TRBJ2-5; 9 positions match TRBD2. Germline CDR1 is MNHEY and CDR2 is SVGAGI. This CDR3 is built from 16 residues. The V segment lost 0 bases and the J segment 3 bases; nucleotides outside the gene matches: 5. The CDR3 nucleotides read TGTGCCAGCAGTTACTCTCAGACTAGCGGCAAAGAGACCCAGTACTTC. Its protein product is CASSYSQTSGKETQYF.

The chain links TRBV10-3 to TRBJ2-7, with a tentative D call TRBD1 (5 bases). The germline V and J ends were trimmed by 0 bases and 2 bases, with 14 bases remaining between them. CDR3 length: 16 residues. Germline V gene data show CDR1 as ENHRY and CDR2 as SYGVKD. This CDR3 reads CAISESKGAITYEQYF. CDR3 coding DNA: TGTGCCATCAGTGAGTCGAAAGGGGCAATTACCTACGAGCAGTACTTC.

V is TRBV5-6 and J is TRBJ2-7; TRBD1 matches at 7 bases. V lost 0 bases and J lost 2; bases outside the gene matches: 5. The CDR3 has 15 residues. Germline values: CDR1 SGHDT, CDR2 YYEEEE. The DNA of the CDR3 is TGTGCCAGCAGCTTGGGTGGGACAGCGGCCTACGAGCAGTACTTC. Its translation is CASSLGGTAAYEQYF. The full variable domain, rest sourced from reference TRBV5-6 and TRBJ2-7, is DAGVTQSPTHLIKTRGQQVTLRCSPKSGHDTVSWYQQALGQGPQFIFQYYEEEERQRGNFPDRFSGHQFPNYSSELNVNALLLGDSALYLCASSLGGTAAYEQYFGPGTRLTVT.

The chain employs TRBV2 and TRBJ2-5; 11 bases are shared with TRBD1. CDR1 is SNHLY and CDR2 is FYNNEI in the germline V gene. V lost 6 bases and J lost 5; bases outside the gene matches: 8. This CDR3 contains 15 residues. The CDR3 region has the DNA TGTGCCAGCAGCCCCGGGGACAGGGGGTTGGAGACCCAGTACTTC. It translates to CASSPGDRGLETQYF. Full variable domain (outside the CDR3, taken from reference TRBV2 and TRBJ2-5): EPEVTQTPSHQVTQMGQEVILRCVPISNHLYFYWYRQILGQKVEFLVSFYNNEISEKSEIFDDQFSVERPDGSNFTLKIRSTKLEDSAMYFCASSPGDRGLETQYFGPGTRLLVL.

This clone has just a few counts. The chain carries TRBV19 and TRBJ1-2; 7 bases align to TRBD1. Germline lookup yields CDR1 LNHDA and CDR2 SQIVND (reference sequence). This CDR3 region has 13 residues. Trimming at V came to 7 bases and at J to 2 bases, leaving 4 bases not matched to a gene. The CDR3 DNA reads TGTGCCAGTACCGACAGGGCCAACTATGGCTACACCTTC. Translated, it gives CASTDRANYGYTF.

The gene calls are TRBV29-1 and TRBJ1-2; 7 bases line up with TRBD1. CDR3 length: 13 amino acids. Germline V gives CDR1 SQVTM, CDR2 ANQGSEA. The ends lost 5 bases at V and 5 bases at J; junction bases unmatched: 8. The CDR3 spells CSVLQGRLYGYTF. The CDR3 DNA sequence: TGCAGCGTTTTACAGGGGCGGCTTTATGGCTACACCTTC.

The CDR3 DNA is TGTGCCAGCAGCTTAAGACAGGGAAGTCCCAATGAGCAGTTCTTC. Translating it yields CASSLRQGSPNEQFF. This chain links TRBV11-3 with TRBJ2-1, with 7 bases aligning to TRBD1. The CDR3 length is 15 residues. Germline values: CDR1 SGHNT, CDR2 YENEEA. Trimming removed 2 bases from V and 6 bases from J; junction bases left unmatched: 7.

J is TRBJ2-3 and V is TRBV20-1; the D is unclear. The CDR3 loop spans 11 amino acids. CDR1 is DFQATT and CDR2 is SNEGSKA in the germline V gene (reference sequence). V lost 4 bases to trimming and J lost 9 bases, with 11 bases between them. CDR3 loop: CSAKFQSTQYF. The CDR3 DNA reads TGCAGTGCTAAGTTCCAGTCAACGCAGTATTTT.

This clone was detected once. This chain links TRBV28 with TRBJ2-7; D gene ambiguous. Germline V gene sequence: CDR1 MDHEN, CDR2 SYDVKM. The germline V and J ends were trimmed by 3 bases and 2 bases, with 11 bases remaining between them. The CDR3 sequence is 14 residues long. The chain's CDR3 is CASSFRGFTYEQYF. The DNA for the CDR3 is TGTGCCAGCAGTTTTCGAGGTTTCACCTACGAGCAGTACTTC.

V is TRBV19 and J is TRBJ1-4; 8 nucleotides match TRBD1. Trimming cost V 5 bases and J 7 bases; bases outside gene matches: 9. The CDR3 totals 15 residues. In germline, CDR1 is LNHDA, CDR2 SQIVND (reference sequence). The CDR3 loop reads CASSPGQGGFEKLFF. The DNA for the CDR3 is TGTGCCAGTAGTCCCGGACAGGGAGGTTTTGAAAAACTGTTTTTT.

The chain joins TRBV6-5 to TRBJ2-1; no reliable D call. The CDR3 has 13 amino acids. CDR1 is MNHEY and CDR2 is SVGAGI in the germline V gene. Trimming left V 5 bases short and J 1 base short, with 6 bases between. The CDR3 reads CASSRASYNEQFF. The CDR3, as DNA: TGTGCCAGCAGTAGAGCTTCCTACAATGAGCAGTTCTTC.

This chain uses TRBV10-2 with TRBJ1-1; the D gene is possibly TRBD1 (6 bases). V was trimmed by 6 bases and J by 0 bases, leaving 8 bases between them. The CDR3 loop spans 13 amino acids. The germline gives CDR1 WSHSY, CDR2 SAAADI. CDR3 region: CASRRTVNTEAFF. CDR3 nucleotide sequence: TGCGCCAGCAGGAGGACAGTGAACACTGAAGCTTTCTTT.

V and J are TRBV29-1 and TRBJ2-7; 14 nucleotides line up with TRBD2. The length of the CDR3 is 13 residues. CDR1 and CDR2 from the germline V gene are SQVTM and ANQGSEA. The V and J ends lost 6 bases and 3 bases, in that order; junction bases with no gene match: 1. The CDR3 here is CSVGTSGSYEQYF. CDR3 bases: TGCAGCGTAGGGACTAGCGGGAGCTACGAGCAGTACTTC.